These T cell receptor beta chains were read from a single sample in a study of Ad26.COV2.S vaccination and SARS-CoV-2 variants. TCRdb's table, derived via immunoSEQ multiplex PCR, lists solely in-frame clones and lacks some. The table shows some 300,000 clones, with 70% to 90% occurring only once. The sample here was peripheral blood, taken in a trial of Ad26.COV2.S vaccine versus placebo. The origin of the receptors is a person between 18 and 60 years old who received the Ad26.COV2.S COVID-19 vaccine or a placebo. The CDR3 runs from the conserved cysteine through the conserved F or W. D genes are given only for firm matches. Not every row has a clone size; where given, it reads once, few, many or a size class.

NA	13	TRBV7-2	TRBJ2-7	TRBD1	CASKARTGREQYF	TGTGCCAGTAAGGCCCGGACAGGCCGCGAGCAGTACTTC
NA	13	TRBV10-3	TRBJ2-5	NA	CAISRGPRETQYF	TGTGCCATCAGCCGGGGACCTAGGGAGACCCAGTACTTC
NA	11	TRBV30	TRBJ1-1	NA	CAWSVRAEAFF	TGTGCCTGGAGTGTAAGGGCGGAGGCTTTCTTT
NA	17	TRBV10-3	TRBJ2-7	NA	CAISEGGDSQGSYEQYF	TGTGCCATCAGTGAGGGGGGGGACTCTCAGGGGTCCTACGAGCAGTACTTC
NA	15	TRBV7-2	TRBJ1-5	NA	CASSLGQVGNQPQHF	TGTGCCAGCAGCTTAGGACAGGTTGGCAATCAGCCCCAGCATTTT
NA	14	TRBV6-4	TRBJ2-3	NA	CASRVDSRTDTQYF	TGTGCCAGCAGAGTGGACAGCCGCACAGATACGCAGTATTTT
NA	12	TRBV13	TRBJ1-2	NA	CASSDGLGGYTF	TGTGCCAGCAGCGACGGGTTGGGCGGCTACACCTTC
many	15	TRBV6-1	TRBJ1-1	NA	CASSEDLGGHTEAFF	TGTGCCAGCAGTGAGGATTTGGGCGGTCACACTGAAGCTTTCTTT
NA	15	TRBV7-2	TRBJ2-2	TRBD2	CASSLSGERTGELFF	TGTGCCAGCAGCTTAAGCGGGGAGAGGACCGGGGAGCTGTTTTTT
once	13	TRBV4-3	TRBJ2-7	NA	CASSRDASYEQYF	TGCGCCAGCAGCCGGGACGCCTCCTACGAGCAGTACTTC